The rows below give T cell receptor beta chains drawn from one sample of a study of T cell responses to AZD1222 COVID-19 vaccine. Generated by immunoSEQ multiplex PCR, the TCRdb table keeps only in-frame clones and is missing some. The repertoire holds 110,000 to 150,000 clones, with over 90% as singletons. The input for sequencing was peripheral blood, taken on day 0 of AZD1222 vaccination. The receptor set was obtained from an adult in good health. Each CDR3 is given with its conserved first and last residue. Fields, in order: J gene, V gene, CDR3 protein.

>TRBJ1-1|TRBV29-1
CSAEGAQIAFF
>TRBJ2-1|TRBV2
CASSASISSYNEQFF
>TRBJ1-1|TRBV10-3
CAISGPVTEAFF
>TRBJ1-1|TRBV5-1
CASSSRGEDTEAFF
>TRBJ2-1|TRBV2
CASSEMDRRGNEQFF
>TRBJ1-2|TRBV3-1/TRBV3-2
CASSGGRGGDGYTF
>TRBJ2-3|TRBV19
CASSILADPSTDTQYF
>TRBJ1-2|TRBV5-1
CASSLSGTGGYTF
>TRBJ2-3|TRBV5-4
CASSLTAFSTDTQYF
>TRBJ2-3|TRBV11-3
CASSFGALGGTDTQYF
>TRBJ2-1|TRBV11-1
CASSLRVAGEEQFF
>TRBJ2-7|TRBV11-2
CASSLGQYYEQYF
>TRBJ1-3|TRBV5-6
CASSFGLLSGNTIYF
>TRBJ2-6|TRBV12-3/TRBV12-4
CASSSGANVLTF
>TRBJ2-2|TRBV10-3
CAISEDSNTGELFF
>TRBJ2-7|TRBV18
CASSPSGTGAGPYEQYF
>TRBJ1-6|TRBV7-9
CASSPQTGVNSPLHF
>TRBJ1-3|TRBV6-8
CAGWLEGRGPGNTIYF
>TRBJ2-7|TRBV2
CASTGPSYEQYF
>TRBJ2-7|TRBV30
CAWSQGSYEQYF
>TRBJ2-2|TRBV9
CASSRQGASTGELFF
>TRBJ2-7|TRBV2
CASSGAGPTYEQYF
>TRBJ2-5|TRBV7-9
CASSFGQQETQYF
>TRBJ1-2|TRBV24-1
CATSGTGYNYGYTF
>TRBJ2-7|TRBV28
CASSLGEYGSEQYF
>TRBJ1-6|TRBV6-5
CASTTGEGSPLHF
>TRBJ2-1|TRBV18
CASSPSGGLYNEQFF
>TRBJ2-7|TRBV28
CASNRDRRYEQYF
>TRBJ2-7|TRBV27
CASRRTRDNIYEQYF
>TRBJ2-1|TRBV11-2
CASSSETWDEQFF
>TRBJ1-1|TRBV6-5
CASSTGQHTEAFF
>TRBJ2-1|TRBV20-1
CSSSRGDEQFF
>TRBJ2-1|TRBV10-3
CAISESFIAGDNEQFF